These 30 T cell receptor beta chains share one sample of origin, sequenced in a study of T cell responses to AZD1222 COVID-19 vaccine. Produced via immunoSEQ multiplex PCR; TCRdb's table is partial and in-frame only. The sample consists of nearly 90,000 clones, about 90% of them appearing once. This specimen consisted of peripheral blood, obtained on day 0 of MenACWY control vaccination. These receptors all stem from an adult in good health.

The chain couples TRBV7-2 to TRBJ2-2; D may match TRBD1 or TRBD2 (6 bases each). V was trimmed by 5 bases and J by 8 bases, leaving 18 bases between them. The CDR3 consists of 15 residues. CDR1 SGHTA and CDR2 FQGNSA come from the germline V gene. The CDR3 loop is CASSPILGGPGELFF. The CDR3 nucleotides are TGTGCCAGCAGCCCCATATTAGGGGGGCCAGGGGAGCTGTTTTTT.

V gene TRBV6-4 combines with J gene TRBJ2-3; D perhaps matches TRBD1 (5 bases). There are 15 residues in the CDR3. With 0 bases removed from V and 5 bases from J, the gap between germline ends came to 12 bases. Germline CDR1 MRHNA, CDR2 SNTAGT. The CDR3 is CASSDSGREIDTQYF. Written as DNA, the CDR3 is TGTGCCAGCAGTGACTCTGGCAGGGAAATAGATACGCAGTATTTT.

This chain connects TRBV19 to TRBJ1-2, with D possibly matching TRBD1 (5 bases). The CDR3 totals 16 residues. CDR1 LNHDA and CDR2 SQIVND come from the germline V gene (reference sequence). V lost 7 bases and J lost 3, with 21 bases in between. The CDR3 is CASNEVAGTKDYGYTF. The CDR3 DNA is TGTGCCAGTAATGAGGTAGCAGGGACGAAAGACTATGGCTACACCTTC.

The genes are TRBV11-2 and TRBJ2-7; D not certain. The CDR3 has 14 amino acids. V was cut by 0 bases and J by 7 bases, with 13 bases left in between. The germline gives CDR1 SGHAT, CDR2 FQNNGV. Written as DNA, the CDR3 is TGTGCCAGCAGCTTAGAGACGGGTTTGGGTGAGCAGTACTTC. Protein product: CASSLETGLGEQYF.

V gene TRBV7-9 combines with J gene TRBJ1-2; 11 bases are shared with TRBD1. After removal of 11 bases from V and 5 bases from J, the junction contained 7 bases not matched to a gene. The germline CDR1 and CDR2 sequences are SEHNR and FQNEAQ (reference sequence). The CDR3 covers 13 residues. CDR3 nucleotide sequence: TGTGCCGGAAGGACAGGGGGCGAATATGGCTACACCTTC. This translates into CAGRTGGEYGYTF. Drawing the rest from reference TRBV7-9 and TRBJ1-2, the complete variable domain is DTGVSQNPRHKITKRGQNVTFRCDPISEHNRLYWYRQTLGQGPEFLTYFQNEAQLEKSRLLSDRFSAERPKGSFSTLEIQRTEQGDSAMYLCAGRTGGEYGYTFGSGTRLTVV.

The J gene is TRBJ1-6, the V gene TRBV19; D perhaps matches TRBD1 (5 bases). Trimming cost V 3 bases and J 8 bases, with 14 bases left between them. Per germline, CDR1 LNHDA and CDR2 SQIVND (reference sequence). The CDR3 contains 15 residues. In DNA form, the CDR3 reads TGTGCCAGTAGTATTTCGGCAGGGAATGATTCACCCCTCCACTTT. Protein product: CASSISAGNDSPLHF.

The gene calls are TRBV24-1 and TRBJ2-3; 10 bases fit TRBD1. This CDR3 is 16 amino acids long. With 4 bases clipped from V and 3 bases from J, the junction kept 6 bases outside the gene matches. CDR1 is KGHDR and CDR2 is SFDVKD in the germline V gene. This CDR3 reads CATSEGDRGWTDTQYF. The CDR3 DNA sequence: TGTGCCACCAGTGAGGGGGACAGGGGTTGGACAGATACGCAGTATTTT.

This clone appeared once. The rearrangement links TRBV7-9 to TRBJ2-5; D might be TRBD2 (7 bases). This CDR3 is 15 amino acids long. Germline lookup yields CDR1 SEHNR and CDR2 FQNEAQ (reference sequence). V lost 5 bases to trimming and J lost 3 bases, with 16 bases between them. The CDR3 protein is CASSQYGGTKETQYF. The CDR3 coding sequence is TGTGCCAGCAGCCAGTACGGGGGGACAAAAGAGACCCAGTACTTC.

V and J are TRBV29-1 and TRBJ1-2, with D uncertain. The CDR3 runs 12 residues. CDR1 and CDR2 (germline): SQVTM, ANQGSEA. V shed 4 bases and J shed 4 bases, with 10 bases lying between them. The CDR3 nucleotides read TGCAGCGTTGCGGACGGTGTCTATGGCTACACCTTC. Its protein is CSVADGVYGYTF.

The V and J genes are TRBV7-2 and TRBJ2-2, with D possibly matching TRBD2 (6 bases). The CDR3 extends over 14 amino acids. Germline lookup yields CDR1 SGHTA and CDR2 FQGNSA. The V end was cut by 5 bases, the J end by 6 bases, with 13 bases between. CDR3 residues: CASSPLTSAGELFF. CDR3 coding DNA: TGTGCCAGCAGCCCCCTGACTAGTGCCGGGGAGCTGTTTTTT.

The chain has TRBV6-2 or TRBV6-3 and TRBJ2-7; D might be TRBD1 (5 bases). The CDR3 length is 12 residues. Trimming cost V 1 base and J 6 bases, with 7 bases left between them. Looked up from germline, CDR1 is MNHEY and CDR2 is SVGEGT. For the CDR3, the DNA is TGTGCCAGCAGTTACTTAGGGGTCGAGCAGTACTTC. Translated, it gives CASSYLGVEQYF.

By share of the sample, this clone is medium-sized (0.01 to 0.1%). This chain connects TRBV20-1 to TRBJ1-5; possibly TRBD1 for D (6 bases). The CDR3 is 13 amino acids. V was pared by 3 bases and J by 6 bases, with 12 bases between. CDR1 and CDR2 (germline): DFQATT, SNEGSKA (reference sequence). CDR3 sequence: CSASEGGGQPQHF. The CDR3 DNA sequence: TGCAGTGCTAGTGAGGGGGGTGGTCAGCCCCAGCATTTT.

The genes are TRBV5-1 and TRBJ1-2; 7 nucleotides agree with TRBD1. Germline V lookup: CDR1 SGHRS, CDR2 YFSETQ. J was trimmed by 6 bases and V by 4 bases; bases with no gene match: 6. The CDR3 length is 13 residues. The CDR3 loop is CASSRDRVNGYTF. CDR3 DNA sequence: TGCGCCAGCAGCCGAGACAGGGTGAATGGCTACACCTTC. The whole variable domain, filled in from reference TRBV5-1 and TRBJ1-2, reads KAGVTQTPRYLIKTRGQQVTLSCSPISGHRSVSWYQQTPGQGLQFLFEYFSETQRNKGNFPGRFSGRQFSNSRSEMNVSTLELGDSALYLCASSRDRVNGYTFGSGTRLTVV.

The chain couples TRBV15 to TRBJ1-5; D is undetermined. The CDR3 runs 16 residues. Germline values: CDR1 LNHNV, CDR2 YYDKDF (reference sequence). V shed 0 bases and J shed 5 bases, with 14 bases lying between them. The CDR3 reads CATSRDIDQRDQPQHF. The CDR3 DNA is TGTGCCACCAGCAGAGATATCGACCAACGAGATCAGCCCCAGCATTTT.

The chain recombines TRBV2 with TRBJ1-3, with 7 bases fitting TRBD1. The V and J ends lost 5 bases and 1 base, in that order; junction bases with no gene match: 14. CDR1 and CDR2 (germline): SNHLY, FYNNEI. The length of the CDR3 is 18 residues. This CDR3 reads CASSTPGQPDLSGNTIYF. DNA of the CDR3: TGTGCCAGCAGTACTCCGGGACAGCCCGATCTATCTGGAAACACCATATATTTT.

The chain's CDR3 is CASSLGSGNTGELFF. CDR3 bases: TGTGCCAGCAGCTTGGGTTCCGGGAACACCGGGGAGCTGTTTTTT. The V gene is TRBV5-4, the J gene TRBJ2-2, with no clear D. V was clipped by 0 bases and J by 1 base, with 7 bases between them. The CDR3 loop spans 15 amino acids. CDR1 is SGHNT, CDR2 YYREEE, per germline (reference sequence). Full variable domain (missing parts from reference TRBV5-4 and TRBJ2-2): ETGVTQSPTHLIKTRGQQVTLRCSSQSGHNTVSWYQQALGQGPQFIFQYYREEENGRGNFPPRFSGLQFPNYSSELNVNALELDDSALYLCASSLGSGNTGELFFGEGSRLTVL.

This clone was counted only a few times. V gene TRBV19 combines with J gene TRBJ2-1; 7 bases are a match to TRBD2. V gave up 3 bases and J gave up 9 bases; unmatched junction bases: 2. The length of the CDR3 is 12 residues. Germline-derived CDR1 and CDR2 are LNHDA and SQIVND (reference sequence). CDR3 loop: CASSITGGEQFF. CDR3 coding DNA: TGTGCCAGTAGTATTACGGGGGGTGAGCAGTTCTTC.

A single count supports this clone. J is TRBJ1-5 and V is TRBV10-3; D is possibly TRBD1 (5 bases). Germline V gives CDR1 ENHRY, CDR2 SYGVKD. The CDR3 covers 13 residues. Trimming removed 10 bases at V and 5 bases at J, with 15 bases between. The CDR3 DNA is TGTGCCACTCAGGGAGGGGATCATCAGCCCCAGCATTTT. This gives the protein CATQGGDHQPQHF.

The rearrangement uses TRBV5-8 and TRBJ1-3; the D gene is possibly TRBD1 (5 bases). Germline-derived CDR1 and CDR2 are SGHTS and YDEGEE. The CDR3 contains 17 residues. V was pared by 6 bases and J by 0 bases, with 19 bases between. The CDR3 coding sequence is TGTGCCAGCACCCAGGGTAAGGGGTTAAACTCTGGAAACACCATATATTTT. Amino acid sequence: CASTQGKGLNSGNTIYF.

This clone was detected only once. In the same sample, other DNA sequences code for this CDR3. The chain employs TRBV28 and TRBJ1-2, with D perhaps matching TRBD1 (5 bases). The germline V gene encodes CDR1 MDHEN and CDR2 SYDVKM. This CDR3 contains 14 residues. Deletions cut 2 bases from V and 1 base from J, with 8 bases between. In DNA form, the CDR3 reads TGTGCCAGCAGTTTAGACAGACGTAACTATGGCTACACCTTC. It encodes CASSLDRRNYGYTF.

The chain combines TRBV19 with TRBJ1-5; the match to TRBD1 covers 9 bases. J gave up 6 bases and V 3 bases, and 6 bases lay outside the gene matches. The CDR3 spans 15 residues. Germline CDR1 and CDR2: LNHDA and SQIVND (reference sequence). The CDR3 loop reads CASSIGGQGGQPQHF. CDR3 sequence (DNA): TGTGCCAGTAGTATCGGGGGACAGGGTGGTCAGCCCCAGCATTTT. Using reference TRBV19 and TRBJ1-5 for the parts outside the CDR3, the full variable domain is DGGITQSPKYLFRKEGQNVTLSCEQNLNHDAMYWYRQDPGQGLRLIYYSQIVNDFQKGDIAEGYSVSREKKESFPLTVTSAQKNPTAFYLCASSIGGQGGQPQHFGDGTRLSIL.

The rearrangement links TRBV3-1 (or the pseudogene TRBV3-2) to TRBJ1-6, with 10 bases aligning to TRBD1. Per germline, CDR1 LGHDT and CDR2 YNNKEL (reference sequence). The CDR3 covers 16 residues. J gave up 7 bases and V 0 bases, and 3 bases lay outside the gene matches. The CDR3: CASSQEGTGVNSPLHF. The CDR3 DNA sequence: TGTGCCAGCAGCCAAGAGGGGACAGGGGTAAATTCACCCCTCCACTTT.

The chain employs TRBV28 and TRBJ1-5; a possible D gene is TRBD1 (5 bases). CDR3 length: 12 amino acids. CDR1 is MDHEN, CDR2 SYDVKM, per germline. V gave up 10 bases and J gave up 5 bases, with 12 bases separating them. The CDR3 sequence is CAIEGRDQPQHF. CDR3 bases: TGTGCCATCGAGGGGCGGGATCAGCCCCAGCATTTT.

The V and J genes are TRBV6-5 and TRBJ1-2; 10 bases align to TRBD1. CDR1 is MNHEY and CDR2 is SVGAGI in the germline V gene. The ends lost 2 bases at V and 8 bases at J; junction bases unmatched: 5. The CDR3 is 14 amino acids. CDR3 protein: CASSYGGTGDGYTF. The CDR3 region has the DNA TGTGCCAGCAGTTACGGCGGGACAGGGGACGGCTACACCTTC.

The genes are TRBV28 and TRBJ1-5; 7 bases are a match to TRBD1. CDR3 length equals 16 residues. Germline CDR1 and CDR2: MDHEN and SYDVKM. The ends lost 3 bases at V and 5 bases at J; junction bases unmatched: 10. The CDR3 loop is CASSFEGRGSYQPQHF. The CDR3 coding sequence is TGTGCCAGCAGTTTCGAAGGCAGGGGGAGTTATCAGCCCCAGCATTTT.

This rearrangement joins TRBV7-2 to TRBJ2-7, with 8 bases matching TRBD1. CDR1 and CDR2 (germline): SGHTA, FQGNSA. V shed 2 bases, J shed 3 bases, and the junction held 9 bases outside the gene matches. CDR3 length: 16 amino acids. CDR3 in amino acids: CASSLSPDRVGYEQYF. For the CDR3, the DNA is TGTGCCAGCAGCTTATCGCCGGACAGGGTTGGCTACGAGCAGTACTTC.

The chain links TRBV5-4 to TRBJ2-7, with D possibly TRBD1 on 6 matching bases. V lost 2 bases to trimming and J lost 5 bases, with 11 bases between them. Germline values: CDR1 SGHNT, CDR2 YYREEE (reference sequence). The CDR3 is made up of 13 amino acids. This CDR3 is CASSLWPGDEQYF. CDR3 nucleotides: TGTGCCAGCAGCTTATGGCCAGGGGACGAGCAGTACTTC.

The chain has TRBV4-3 and TRBJ1-1; D is ambiguous. Germline CDR1 reads LGHNA; CDR2 reads YSLEER. V shed 1 base and J shed 1 base, with 4 bases lying between them. The CDR3 covers 13 residues. The CDR3 coding sequence is TGCGCCAGCAGCCAAGGGGGGAACACTGAAGCTTTCTTT. This sequence encodes CASSQGGNTEAFF.

This clone showed up just a few times. CDR3 in DNA: TGTGCCAGCAGTTTCGGCCAGGTTATAGCTGGAAACACCATATATTTT. This sequence encodes CASSFGQVIAGNTIYF. V usage is TRBV28 and J usage is TRBJ1-3; unclear D gene. The CDR3 spans 16 residues. Germline values: CDR1 MDHEN, CDR2 SYDVKM. The V and J ends lost 3 bases and 2 bases respectively, with 14 bases between them. Full variable domain (rest looked up from reference TRBV28 and TRBJ1-3): DVKVTQSSRYLVKRTGEKVFLECVQDMDHENMFWYRQDPGLGLRLIYFSYDVKMKEKGDIPEGYSVSREKKERFSLILESASTNQTSMYLCASSFGQVIAGNTIYFGEGSWLTVV.

The chain uses TRBV7-2 and TRBJ2-1; TRBD1 matches 11 bases. This CDR3 has 16 residues. Germline CDR1 reads SGHTA; CDR2 reads FQGNSA. V trimming: 5 bases; J trimming: 4 bases; junction bases outside the gene matches: 7. CDR3 sequence reads: CASSPGQGAGYNEQFF. The CDR3 DNA reads TGTGCCAGCAGCCCCGGACAGGGGGCAGGTTACAATGAGCAGTTCTTC.